These 16 T cell receptor beta chains share one sample of origin, sequenced in a study of T cells expressing NK-cell markers. TCRdb re-called the 5' RACE reads; every CDR3 protein appears as one record, without DNA. This sample's clone table lists a few hundred thousand distinct CDR3 sequences. The sequenced sample consisted of blood T cells: a sorted CD56 or NKG2C T cell subset, CD4+ or CD8+ T cells, or bulk PBMC T cells (not recorded which). All receptors come from a man aged 18 to 69 in good health.

The genes are TRBV27 and TRBJ2-1. The CDR3 extends over 12 amino acids. Germline lookup yields CDR1 MNHEY and CDR2 SMNVEV (reference sequence). CDR3 amino acids: CASSFHNNEQFF.

The chain has TRBV10-2 and TRBJ2-1. This CDR3 spans 11 amino acids. CDR1 is WSHSY, CDR2 SAAADI, per germline. The CDR3 spells CASSTGERLFF.

The CDR3 protein is CASSSGTAPGREKLFF. The chain combines TRBV12-3 or TRBV12-4 with TRBJ1-4; the TCRdb D gene call, TRBD1, has no DNA to confirm it. There are 16 residues in the CDR3.

This sequence joins TRBV7-8 and TRBJ2-1; lacking DNA, the TRBD2 call made by TCRdb goes unchecked. In germline, CDR1 is SGHVS, CDR2 FQNEAQ. This CDR3 comprises 15 residues. Here the CDR3 reads CASSLGLAGGREQFF.

V is TRBV3-1 and J is TRBJ2-5. The CDR3 spans 14 residues. Germline CDR1 reads LGHDT; CDR2 reads YNNKEL (reference sequence). The CDR3 is CASSPISGWETQYF.

This CDR3 is CASNVGGLSSYEQYF. J is TRBJ2-7 and V is TRBV5-1; lacking DNA, the TRBD1 call made by TCRdb goes unchecked. The CDR3 consists of 15 residues. Germline CDR1 SGHRS, CDR2 YFSETQ.

The chain employs TRBV24-1 and TRBJ2-3; there is no DNA to check the TCRdb D call of TRBD1. CDR1 KGHDR and CDR2 SFDVKD come from the germline V gene. This CDR3 is built from 15 residues. This chain's CDR3 is CATSDFRQGGDTQYF.

This chain joins TRBV5-1 and TRBJ2-4. The CDR3 totals 16 residues. The germline V gene has CDR1 SGHRS and CDR2 YFSETQ. The CDR3: CASSLNRAKAKNIQYF.

The chain combines TRBV21-1 with TRBJ2-2; TCRdb picks TRBD1, but there is no DNA to check that call. TRBV21-1 constitutes a pseudogene. CDR3 length equals 18 residues. CDR3 protein: CASSNLETKDRYTGELFF.

The rearrangement links TRBV7-3 to TRBJ1-3. In germline, CDR1 is SGHTA, CDR2 FQGTGA. The CDR3 length is 15 residues. The CDR3 is CASSPPPNSGNTIYF.

The V call is TRBV11-2, the J call TRBJ2-5; TCRdb's D call of TRBD2 is untestable without DNA. Germline assignment: CDR1 SGHAT and CDR2 FQNNGV. The CDR3 contains 14 residues. This CDR3 reads CASSRQRGKETQYF.

This rearrangement joins TRBV5-1 to TRBJ2-3. Per germline, CDR1 SGHRS and CDR2 YFSETQ. The CDR3 consists of 15 residues. CDR3 amino acids: CASSLLETRADTQYF.

The chain links TRBV20-1 to TRBJ2-7; without DNA, the TCRdb call of TRBD1 cannot be checked. Per the germline V gene, CDR1 is DFQATT and CDR2 is SNEGSKA (reference sequence). The CDR3 sequence is 15 residues long. This CDR3 reads CSARDRLAGGPNQYF.

The chain uses TRBV19 and TRBJ2-3; the D call from TCRdb, TRBD2, cannot be confirmed without DNA. Germline V CDR1 and CDR2: LNHDA, SQIVND (reference sequence). This CDR3 spans 16 amino acids. The CDR3 region is CASSRGTGGLEKTQYF.

CDR3 loop: CASSLSPTGGYTF. The V call is TRBV5-1, the J call TRBJ1-2; TCRdb's D gene call, TRBD1, goes unchecked for lack of DNA. Per germline, CDR1 SGHRS and CDR2 YFSETQ. The length of the CDR3 is 13 residues.

CDR3 sequence reads: CASSLGGTPGNEQFF. This sequence joins TRBV5-1 and TRBJ2-1; the D call of TRBD2 rests on TCRdb alone, since no DNA is present to check it. The CDR3 runs 15 residues. Per germline, CDR1 SGHRS and CDR2 YFSETQ. The variable domain in full, completed from reference TRBV5-1 and TRBJ2-1, reads KAGVTQTPRYLIKTRGQQVTLSCSPISGHRSVSWYQQTPGQGLQFLFEYFSETQRNKGNFPGRFSGRQFSNSRSEMNVSTLELGDSALYLCASSLGGTPGNEQFFGPGTRLTVL.